The present entry profiles one T cell receptor (beta chain) with its context. The target antigen is unknown. Its ends do not fully match the called genes, so a read error is possible. This entry belongs to a study of OX40 agonist ivuxolimab in advanced cancers. As for the study in general: Antecedent anti-PD-1, anti-PD-L1 or anti-CTLA-4 therapy was permissible, with 40% having received some. Three patients, one with hepatocellular carcinoma and two with cutaneous melanoma, achieved partial responses.

The CDR3 covers 15 residues. Germline values: CDR1 SSHAT, CDR2 FNYEAQ (reference sequence). Repertoires were generated with immunoSEQ multiplex PCR, while TCRdb's copy carries only in-frame clones and drops some. Here the sample spans tens of thousands of clones, 81% being singletons. Study results and limitations: Doses of 0.1 to 3.0 mg/kg were accompanied by clonal expansion of CD4+ and CD8+ blood T cells by week 6.

Patients had blood sampled at baseline and again on cycle 4 day 1 and cycle 7 day 1. The sequence derives from an adult with an advanced solid tumor such as melanoma, head and neck, liver or kidney cancer. V and J are TRBV7-7 and TRBJ2-1, with D perhaps matching TRBD1 (6 bases). This sample comprised CD4+ or CD8+ T cells sorted from blood, obtained in a trial of the OX40 agonist ivuxolimab. The CDR3, as DNA: TGTGCTAGCAGCTTAGGGACATGGGGCGACAATGAGCAGTTCTTC. This encodes CASSLGTWGDNEQFF.